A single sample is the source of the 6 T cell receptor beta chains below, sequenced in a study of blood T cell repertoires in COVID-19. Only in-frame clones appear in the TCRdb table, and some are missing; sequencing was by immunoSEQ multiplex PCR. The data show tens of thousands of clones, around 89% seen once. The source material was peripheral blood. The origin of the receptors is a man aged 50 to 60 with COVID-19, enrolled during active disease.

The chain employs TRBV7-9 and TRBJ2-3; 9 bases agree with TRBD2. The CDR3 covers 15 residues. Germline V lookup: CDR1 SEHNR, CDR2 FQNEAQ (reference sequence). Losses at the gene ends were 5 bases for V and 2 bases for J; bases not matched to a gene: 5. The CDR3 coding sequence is TGTGCCAGCAGCGCGCGGGGGGGCCACACAGATACGCAGTATTTT. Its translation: CASSARGGHTDTQYF.

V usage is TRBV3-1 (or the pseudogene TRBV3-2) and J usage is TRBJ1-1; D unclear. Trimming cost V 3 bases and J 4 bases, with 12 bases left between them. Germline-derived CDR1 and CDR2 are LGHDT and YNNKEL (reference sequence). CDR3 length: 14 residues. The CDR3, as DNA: TGTGCCAGCAGCCAGGGTAGACAAACCACTGAAGCTTTCTTT. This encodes CASSQGRQTTEAFF.

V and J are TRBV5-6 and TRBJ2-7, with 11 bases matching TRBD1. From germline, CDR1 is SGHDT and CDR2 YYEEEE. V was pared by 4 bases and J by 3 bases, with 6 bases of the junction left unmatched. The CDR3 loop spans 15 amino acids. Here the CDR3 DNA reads TGTGCCAGCAGCCTGGACAGGGGGCGAAACTACGAGCAGTACTTC. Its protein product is CASSLDRGRNYEQYF.

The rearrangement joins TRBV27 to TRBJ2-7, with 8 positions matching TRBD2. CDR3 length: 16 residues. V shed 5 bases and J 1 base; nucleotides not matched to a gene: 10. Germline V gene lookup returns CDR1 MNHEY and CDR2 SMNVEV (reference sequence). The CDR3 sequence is CASSPTGGGPSYEQYF. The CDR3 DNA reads TGTGCCAGCAGTCCCACGGGGGGGGGCCCATCCTACGAGCAGTACTTC.

CDR3 sequence (DNA): TGTGCCAGCAGCTTGGGGACAGGGGAATACGAGCAGTACTTC. This translates into CASSLGTGEYEQYF. The chain links TRBV5-4 to TRBJ2-7, with 9 positions matching TRBD1. CDR1 and CDR2 (germline): SGHNT, YYREEE (reference sequence). The CDR3 has 14 amino acids. The trim removed 0 bases at V and 4 bases at J, leaving 2 bases unmatched.

The CDR3 nucleotides are TGTGCCAGCAGTTACCGCGGGAACACTGAAGCTTTCTTT. Protein sequence: CASSYRGNTEAFF. V and J are TRBV6-5 and TRBJ1-1; D unresolved. CDR3 length equals 13 residues. Germline V gene data show CDR1 as MNHEY and CDR2 as SVGAGI. The germline V and J ends were trimmed by 2 bases and 1 base, with 5 bases remaining between them.